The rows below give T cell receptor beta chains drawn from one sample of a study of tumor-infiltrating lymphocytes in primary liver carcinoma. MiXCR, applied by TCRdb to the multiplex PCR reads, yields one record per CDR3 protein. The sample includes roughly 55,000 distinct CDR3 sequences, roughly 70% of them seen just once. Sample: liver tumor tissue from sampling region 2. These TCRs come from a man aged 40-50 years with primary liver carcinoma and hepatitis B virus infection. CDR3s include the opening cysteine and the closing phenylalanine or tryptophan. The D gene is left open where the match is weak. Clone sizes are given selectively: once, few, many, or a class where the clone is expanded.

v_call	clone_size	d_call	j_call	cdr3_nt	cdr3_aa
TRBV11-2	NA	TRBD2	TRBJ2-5	TGTGCCAGCGGCCAAACTCATGGCGGGAGGAAGGAGACCCAGTACTTC	CASGQTHGGRKETQYF
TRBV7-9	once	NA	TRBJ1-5	TGTGCCAGCAGCTTAAACAGCCAGGGGCCCCGGCATTTT	CASSLNSQGPRHF
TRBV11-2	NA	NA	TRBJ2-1	TGTGCCAGCAGTCCGGCGGGCCCTGGGAATGAGCAGTTCTTC	CASSPAGPGNEQFF
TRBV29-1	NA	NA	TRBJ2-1	TGCAGCGTTGAATGGGGGGCGTCTAGCGGAAGGACTAAGCAGTTCTTC	CSVEWGASSGRTKQFF
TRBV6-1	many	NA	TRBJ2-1	TGTGCCAGCAGTGACCAGATGTACAAGCAGTTCTTC	CASSDQMYKQFF
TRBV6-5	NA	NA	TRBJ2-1	TGTGCCAGTAGTTACGGAAACAACTTTAACAATGAGCAGTTCTTC	CASSYGNNFNNEQFF
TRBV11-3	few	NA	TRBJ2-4	TGTGCCAGCAGCTTAGTTGCCTCTCCGGACAGAAACATTCAGTACTTC	CASSLVASPDRNIQYF
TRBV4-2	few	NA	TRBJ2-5	TGTGCCAGCAGCCAAGTACGGGGGGCGGGGGAGACCCAGTACTTC	CASSQVRGAGETQYF
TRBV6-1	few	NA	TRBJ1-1	TGTGCCAGCAGTGACATTATGAACACTGAAGCTTTCTTT	CASSDIMNTEAFF
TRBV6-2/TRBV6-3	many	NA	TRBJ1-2	TGTGCCAGCAGCCTTCGAAGCGGCTACACCTTC	CASSLRSGYTF
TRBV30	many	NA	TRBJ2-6	TGTGCCTATACCAGGGCTGGGGCCAACGTCCTGACTTTC	CAYTRAGANVLTF
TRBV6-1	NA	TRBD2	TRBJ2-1	TGCGCCAGCAGGGGCCAAACTAGCGGAACTTACAATGAGCAGTTCTTC	CASRGQTSGTYNEQFF
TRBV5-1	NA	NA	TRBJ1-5	TGCGCCAGCAGCTTGGAGGGGACCGTGGAGGGTCAGCCCCAGCATTTT	CASSLEGTVEGQPQHF
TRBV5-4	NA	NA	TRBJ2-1	TGTGCCAGCAGCTTGGGAAACGGGGATCCAAATGAGCAGTTCTTC	CASSLGNGDPNEQFF
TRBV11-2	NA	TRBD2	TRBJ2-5	TGTACCAGCAGTCACCATAGCGGGAGGGCCGAGGAGACCCAGTACTTC	CTSSHHSGRAEETQYF
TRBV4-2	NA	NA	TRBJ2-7	TGTGCCATCAGTCAAGCCCCGGGACCAAACTACGAGCAGTACTTC	CAISQAPGPNYEQYF
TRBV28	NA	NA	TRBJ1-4	TGTGCCAGCAGTCCCCAGGGGAAGTTGGTAACTAATGAAAAACTGCTATTT	CASSPQGKLVTNEKLLF
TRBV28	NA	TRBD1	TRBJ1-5	TGTGCCAGCAGCACCTCGGACAGGGAAAATCAGTTTCAGCATTTT	CASSTSDRENQFQHF
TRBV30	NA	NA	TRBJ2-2	TGTGCCTGGAGAGCTCAGGAGGACACCGGGGAGCTGTTTTTT	CAWRAQEDTGELFF
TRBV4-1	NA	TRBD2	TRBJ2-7	TGTGACAGCAGCCAAGACTCACTAGCGGGATACGAGCAGTACTTC	CDSSQDSLAGYEQYF
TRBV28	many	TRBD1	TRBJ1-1	TGTGCCAGCAGTTTAGAGACAGGGAGCGGTACTGAAGCTTTCTTT	CASSLETGSGTEAFF
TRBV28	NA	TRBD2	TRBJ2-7	TGTGCCAGCAGTTTGCTAGCGGGAGTCTACGAGCAGTACTTC	CASSLLAGVYEQYF
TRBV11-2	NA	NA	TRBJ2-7	NA	CASSFGHGSYEHYF
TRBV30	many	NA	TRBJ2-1	TGTGCCTGGAGTGTACTTCTCCGGGATGAGCAGTTCTTC	CAWSVLLRDEQFF
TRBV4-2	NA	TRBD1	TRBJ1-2	TGTGCCAGCAGCCAATCCGGGACAGGGCCCTATGGCTACACCTTC	CASSQSGTGPYGYTF
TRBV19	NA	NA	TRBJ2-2	TGTGCCAGTAGCCCAATGTCCATAACCGGGGAACGGTTTTTT	CASSPMSITGERFF
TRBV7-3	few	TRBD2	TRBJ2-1	TGTGCCAGCAGCTTTGGACTAGTAGGGAATGAGCAGTTCTTC	CASSFGLVGNEQFF
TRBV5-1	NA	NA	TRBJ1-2	TGCGCCAGCAGGTCGGATAGGAACTATGGCTACACCTTC	CASRSDRNYGYTF
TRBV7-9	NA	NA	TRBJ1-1	TGTGCCAGCGGGTACGCTGAAGCTTTCTTT	CASGYAEAFF
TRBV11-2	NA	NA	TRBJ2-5	TGTGCCAGCAGCCAGACTTCTGGCTGGGGGAAAGAGACCCAGTTC	CASSQTSGWGKETQF
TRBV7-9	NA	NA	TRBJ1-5	TGTGCCAGCAGCTCCGCGGGGCTGAGTAATGAGCCCCAGCATTTT	CASSSAGLSNEPQHF
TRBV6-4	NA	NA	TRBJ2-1	TGTGCCAGCAATGAACGTGGGAATGAAGATGAGCAGTTCTTC	CASNERGNEDEQFF
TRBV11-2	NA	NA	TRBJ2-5	TGTGCCAGCAGCCAAACTCCTGGCGAGGGGAAAGAGGCACAGTGCTTC	CASSQTPGEGKEAQCF
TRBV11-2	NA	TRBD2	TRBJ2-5	TGTGCCAGTAGTCAAAATCCTGGCGGGGGGAAAGAGTCCCAGTACTTC	CASSQNPGGGKESQYF
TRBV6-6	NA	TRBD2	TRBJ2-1	TGTGCCACCAGTTACTCACGGGGGACTAGCTCTAAGCCTGAGCAGTTCTTC	CATSYSRGTSSKPEQFF
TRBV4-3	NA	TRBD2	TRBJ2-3	TGCGCCAGCAGCCAGGGGACTAACGGGACCACAGATACGCAGTATTTT	CASSQGTNGTTDTQYF
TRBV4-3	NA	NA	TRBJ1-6	TGCGCCAGCAGCTCCTGGGATAGGGGAAGGAATTCACACCTCCACTTT	CASSSWDRGRNSHLHF
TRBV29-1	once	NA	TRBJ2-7	TGCAGCGGCCAGACAAGGGGCGACGAACAGTACTTC	CSGQTRGDEQYF
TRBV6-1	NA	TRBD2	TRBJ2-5	TGTGCCAGCAGTCAGGGACTAGTTCAAGAGACCCAGTACTTC	CASSQGLVQETQYF
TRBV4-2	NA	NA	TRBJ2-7	TGTGCCAGCAGCCAACTCGAACGAAACTCCTTTGGCGAGCAGTACTTC	CASSQLERNSFGEQYF
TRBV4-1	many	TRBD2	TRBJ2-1	TGCGCCAGCAGCCGCACGAAGGCGAGGACTAGCTCCTACAATGAGCAGTTCTTC	CASSRTKARTSSYNEQFF
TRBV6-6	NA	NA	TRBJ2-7	TGTACCAGCAGCCCCGGGAGTGATAACGAGCAGTACTTC	CTSSPGSDNEQYF
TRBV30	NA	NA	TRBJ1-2	TGTGCCTGGAGTGTCGGGTGGAATGGTACCAAGGGCTACACCTTC	CAWSVGWNGTKGYTF
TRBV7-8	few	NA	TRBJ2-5	TGTGCCAGCACTCTCGGGGAGGTAGAGACCCAGTACTTC	CASTLGEVETQYF
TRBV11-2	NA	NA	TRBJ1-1	TGTGCCAGCAGGACCGTCTCGGGGGCGCGGAACACTGAAGCTTTCTTT	CASRTVSGARNTEAFF
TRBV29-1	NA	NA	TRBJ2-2	TGCAGCGTTGGTTTAGGGTGGGGGATGACCAGGGAGCTGTTTTTT	CSVGLGWGMTRELFF
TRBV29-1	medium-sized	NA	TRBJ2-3	TGCAGCGTTGAAAAATGGGCTAGGATCCAGGATACGCAGTATTTT	CSVEKWARIQDTQYF
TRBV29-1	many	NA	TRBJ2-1	TGCAGCGTCGAGGACAGTGATTACAATGAGCAGTTCTTC	CSVEDSDYNEQFF
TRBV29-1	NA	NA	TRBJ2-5	TGCAGCGTGACACGGGACCAAGAGGCCCAGTACTTC	CSVTRDQEAQYF
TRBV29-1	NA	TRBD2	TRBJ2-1	TGCAGCGTTGGAGGGAGGGGCCTAGCGGAGATCTACAGAGAGCAGTTCTTC	CSVGGRGLAEIYREQFF